This is a list of T cell receptor beta chains from one sample in a study of Ad26.COV2.S vaccination and SARS-CoV-2 variants. Assay used: immunoSEQ multiplex PCR; TCRdb lists only in-frame clones, some missing. The sample gives a few hundred thousand clones, about four fifths of which show up once; roughly 7.4% is in the top ten. This specimen was peripheral blood, taken in a trial of Ad26.COV2.S vaccine versus placebo. The receptors here all came from a person between 18 and 59 years old who received the Ad26.COV2.S COVID-19 vaccine or a placebo. CDR3s include the opening cysteine and the closing phenylalanine or tryptophan. The order of the fields is CDR3 protein, CDR3 DNA, clone size, D gene, V gene, J gene. D genes are given only for firm matches. Size is stated for part of the rows, as once, few or many counts, or as a class when the clone is expanded.

CASSLTSGRQETQYF,TGTGCCAGCAGTCTTACTAGCGGGAGGCAAGAGACCCAGTACTTC,-,TRBD2,TRBV2,TRBJ2-5
CASSLFGRGTDTQYF,TGCGCCAGCAGCTTGTTCGGCAGGGGGACGGATACGCAGTATTTT,-,TRBD1,TRBV5-1,TRBJ2-3
CASSLAQAADIQYF,TGTGCCAGCAGCTTAGCTCAGGCGGCGGACATTCAGTACTTC,few,-,TRBV7-9,TRBJ2-4
CASSVLAGESDTQYF,TGTGCCAGCAGCGTCCTAGCGGGGGAATCAGATACGCAGTATTTT,-,TRBD2,TRBV9,TRBJ2-3
CASSPMALANNEQFF,TGCGCCAGCAGCCCTATGGCACTGGCGAACAATGAGCAGTTCTTC,-,-,TRBV5-1,TRBJ2-1
CASSLGLAGDPRQFF,TGCGCCAGCAGCTTGGGACTAGCGGGAGACCCTCGGCAGTTCTTC,-,TRBD2,TRBV5-1,TRBJ2-1
CASSEDRGGNTGELFF,TGTGCCAGCAGTGAGGACAGGGGGGGGAACACCGGGGAGCTGTTTTTT,-,TRBD1,TRBV2,TRBJ2-2
CASSLRSTSYEQYF,TGTGCCAGCAGCTTACGATCTACAAGCTACGAGCAGTACTTC,once,-,TRBV3-1/TRBV3-2,TRBJ2-7
CASSPTNTEAFF,TGTGCCAGCAGCCCGACGAACACTGAAGCTTTCTTT,-,-,TRBV11-2,TRBJ1-1
CASRQPTGGATDTQYF,TGTGCCAGCAGGCAACCGACAGGGGGCGCGACAGATACGCAGTATTTT,-,TRBD1,TRBV6-6,TRBJ2-3
CASSLLSGANQPQHF,TGTGCCAGCAGCTTATTATCGGGGGCCAATCAGCCCCAGCATTTT,-,-,TRBV7-6,TRBJ1-5
CASSLLGQGSWLFF,TGTGCCAGCAGTTTATTGGGACAGGGGTCGTGGCTGTTCTTC,many,TRBD1,TRBV27,TRBJ2-1
CTSSLLAGDHEQYF,TGCACCAGCAGCCTTCTCGCAGGTGACCACGAGCAGTACTTC,-,-,TRBV1,TRBJ2-7
CASSMQGSYNEQFF,TGTGCCAGTAGTATGCAGGGTTCCTACAATGAGCAGTTCTTC,-,-,TRBV19,TRBJ2-1
CASSLGGGRRGNEQFF,TGCGCCAGCAGCTTGGGTGGCGGGCGGCGGGGCAATGAGCAGTTCTTC,once,-,TRBV5-1,TRBJ2-1
CAISESGQGFGTQYF,TGTGCCATCAGTGAGTCGGGCCAGGGGTTTGGGACCCAGTACTTC,-,-,TRBV10-3,TRBJ2-5
CATSERGDTQYF,TGTGCCACCAGTGAAAGGGGCGATACGCAGTATTTT,-,-,TRBV24-1,TRBJ2-3
CASEDRAKQETQYF,TGTGCCAGCGAAGACAGGGCAAAGCAAGAGACCCAGTACTTC,-,TRBD1,TRBV6-5,TRBJ2-5
CASSEATGGQETQYF,TGTGCCAGCAGTGAAGCGACAGGGGGCCAAGAGACCCAGTACTTC,few,TRBD1,TRBV6-1,TRBJ2-5
CASSKLGSSPSGNTIYF,TGTGCCAGCAGCAAACTAGGGTCCTCCCCCTCTGGAAACACCATATATTTT,-,-,TRBV21-1,TRBJ1-3
CAISVGQGPANYGYTF,TGTGCCATCAGTGTGGGGCAGGGACCCGCTAACTATGGCTACACCTTC,-,-,TRBV10-3,TRBJ1-2
CASSPEGSNTGELFF,TGCGCCAGCAGCCCGGAGGGGAGCAACACCGGGGAGCTGTTTTTT,-,-,TRBV5-1,TRBJ2-2
CASSAKRLNTEAFF,TGTGCCAGTAGTGCAAAACGCCTTAACACTGAAGCTTTCTTT,-,-,TRBV19,TRBJ1-1
CASSPGGGSATEAFF,TGTGCCAGCAGCCCCGGGGGAGGGTCGGCCACTGAAGCTTTCTTT,-,-,TRBV11-2,TRBJ1-1
CASSETSVSSYNEQFF,TGCGCCAGCAGTGAGACTAGCGTCAGCTCCTACAATGAGCAGTTCTTC,-,TRBD2,TRBV10-1,TRBJ2-1
CASSLRSYPPLHF,TGTGCCAGCAGCTTACGAAGCTACCCACCCCTCCACTTT,few,-,TRBV7-3,TRBJ1-6
CAWGRGSSTEAFF,TGTGCCTGGGGGAGGGGGTCAAGCACTGAAGCTTTCTTT,few,-,TRBV30,TRBJ1-1
CASSETVGNQPQHF,TGTGCCAGCAGTGAAACAGTTGGCAATCAGCCCCAGCATTTT,-,-,TRBV2,TRBJ1-5
CASSPANGNTIYF,TGTGCCAGCTCACCCGCCAACGGAAACACCATATATTTT,-,-,TRBV18,TRBJ1-3
CASSLVGPTQYF,TGTGCCAGCTCCCTCGTCGGCCCCACGCAGTATTTT,-,-,TRBV18,TRBJ2-3
CAWSGQLNTEAFF,TGTGCCTGGAGTGGGCAGCTGAACACTGAAGCTTTCTTT,-,-,TRBV30,TRBJ1-1
CASSPPVTNEKLFF,TGTGCCAGCTCACCACCCGTGACTAATGAAAAACTGTTTTTT,-,-,TRBV18,TRBJ1-4
CASSQPRGGRGTPLHF,TGCGCCAGCAGCCAACCTAGGGGGGGGCGCGGGACACCCCTCCACTTT,-,-,TRBV4-1,TRBJ1-6
CASRSSGANVLTF,TGCGCCAGCAGAAGCTCTGGGGCCAACGTCCTGACTTTC,-,-,TRBV10-2,TRBJ2-6
CASSLSGANEKLFF,TGCGCCAGCAGCTTGTCAGGAGCTAATGAAAAACTGTTTTTT,-,-,TRBV5-1,TRBJ1-4
CASSLAGIDTIYF,TGTGCCAGCAGCTTAGCAGGGATCGACACCATATATTTT,-,-,TRBV7-2,TRBJ1-3
CASSGYRGRTEAFF,TGTGCCAGCTCAGGTTACAGGGGGCGGACTGAAGCTTTCTTT,-,TRBD1,TRBV18,TRBJ1-1
CASSLERPYEQYF,TGCGCCAGCAGCTTGGAAAGACCCTACGAGCAGTACTTC,once,-,TRBV5-1,TRBJ2-7
CASSSPVSGGSYNEQFF,TGCGCCAGCAGCTCCCCAGTTAGCGGGGGCTCCTACAATGAGCAGTTCTTC,-,TRBD2,TRBV5-1,TRBJ2-1
CASSLTGMETQYF,TGTGCCAGCAGCTTAACGGGGATGGAGACCCAGTACTTC,-,-,TRBV7-3,TRBJ2-5
CSVLAGRPEAFF,TGCAGCGTTCTGGCAGGGAGGCCTGAAGCTTTCTTT,-,-,TRBV29-1,TRBJ1-1
CASSFGQGPYGYTF,TGTGCCAGTAGTTTCGGACAGGGACCTTATGGCTACACCTTC,-,TRBD1,TRBV19,TRBJ1-2
CATSDRRTGSTDTQYF,TGTGCCACCAGTGACCGCAGGACGGGTAGCACAGATACGCAGTATTTT,-,-,TRBV24-1,TRBJ2-3
CASMGRDHEQYF,TGTGCCAGCATGGGCAGGGACCACGAGCAGTACTTC,-,-,TRBV7-9,TRBJ2-7
CSSREFETQYF,TGCAGTTCCAGGGAATTCGAGACCCAGTACTTC,-,-,TRBV20-1,TRBJ2-5
CASSLAGRMNTEAFF,TGTGCCAGCAGCTTGGCGGGGCGGATGAACACTGAAGCTTTCTTT,-,-,TRBV5-5,TRBJ1-1
CASSQLAGEYNEQFF,TGTGCCAGCAGCCAATTAGCGGGGGAGTACAATGAGCAGTTCTTC,-,TRBD2,TRBV4-2,TRBJ2-1
CASSIKNQPQHF,TGTGCCAGTAGTATAAAAAATCAGCCCCAGCATTTT,-,-,TRBV19,TRBJ1-5
CASSRQGVNSGNTIYF,TGTGCCAGCAGCCGACAGGGGGTGAACTCTGGAAACACCATATATTTT,-,TRBD1,TRBV28,TRBJ1-3
CASSELSGGGEKLFF,TGCGCCAGCAGCGAGCTGTCGGGGGGCGGTGAAAAACTGTTTTTT,many,-,TRBV5-1,TRBJ1-4
CASSVLLDSDTQYF,TGTGCCAGTAGTGTCCTTCTAGATTCAGATACGCAGTATTTT,-,-,TRBV19,TRBJ2-3
CASSEQIPEGYTF,TGTGCCAGCAGTGAACAGATCCCCGAGGGCTACACCTTC,-,-,TRBV2,TRBJ1-2
CASSVESDTEAFF,TGTGCCAGCAGCGTAGAGAGTGACACTGAAGCTTTCTTT,-,-,TRBV9,TRBJ1-1
CASRPGGTYEQYF,TGTGCCAGCAGGCCGGGGGGAACCTACGAGCAGTACTTC,-,TRBD2,TRBV2,TRBJ2-7